Presented here are 9 T cell receptor beta chains from one specimen sequenced in a study of human T cells and chemical hapten exposure. The time point was: pre-sensitization, week 0. As to treatment: therapeutic diphenylcyclopropenone sensitization with weekly scalp DPC. TCRdb re-derived calls from the RACE reads in MiXCR, one entry per CDR3 protein. The table has about 110,000 distinct CDR3 sequences, roughly 12% seen once. This sample comprised whole blood, obtained in connection with sensitization to the hapten diphenylcyclopropenone (DPC). The receptors were gathered from a woman in her forties or fifties with alopecia areata. Some clones in this sample may be carry-over from other donors' samples.

This clonotype was seen at least ten times. The J gene is TRBJ1-4, the V gene TRBV19, with D unclear. The CDR3 totals 13 residues. V gave up 3 bases and J gave up 7 bases, with 9 bases separating them. Looked up from germline, CDR1 is LNHDA and CDR2 is SQIVND (reference sequence). CDR3 coding DNA: TGTGCCAGTAGTATGAGAGGGAGTGAAAAACTGTTTTTT. It yields the protein CASSMRGSEKLFF. Drawing the rest from reference TRBV19 and TRBJ1-4, the complete variable domain is DGGITQSPKYLFRKEGQNVTLSCEQNLNHDAMYWYRQDPGQGLRLIYYSQIVNDFQKGDIAEGYSVSREKKESFPLTVTSAQKNPTAFYLCASSMRGSEKLFFGSGTQLSVL.

The V and J genes are TRBV2 and TRBJ2-1; 7 bases map to TRBD2. CDR3 length equals 15 residues. The V segment lost 5 bases and the J segment 0 bases; nucleotides outside the gene matches: 4. Germline loops: CDR1 SNHLY, CDR2 FYNNEI. The CDR3 region is CASSRSGISYNEQFF. The DNA of the CDR3 is TGTGCCAGCAGTCGAAGCGGGATCTCCTACAATGAGCAGTTCTTC.

V is TRBV28 and J is TRBJ2-1; D is unclear. In germline, CDR1 is MDHEN, CDR2 SYDVKM. The ends were cut back, 9 bases at V and 6 bases at J, with 21 bases in the middle. The CDR3 loop spans 15 amino acids. CDR3 nucleotide sequence: TGTGCCAGTAAATTGGGCCGAGCGATAGCCAATGAGCAGTTCTTC. Amino acid sequence: CASKLGRAIANEQFF.

The rearrangement uses TRBV12-3 or TRBV12-4 and TRBJ1-5; 8 bases line up with TRBD1. CDR3 length equals 15 residues. V shed 5 bases and J 3 bases; nucleotides not matched to a gene: 6. CDR3 nucleotides: TGTGCCAGCAGTGGACAGGGACAGCTCAATCAGCCCCAGCATTTT. This codes for CASSGQGQLNQPQHF.

V and J are TRBV29-1 and TRBJ2-5, with 7 bases lining up with TRBD1. V dropped 4 bases and J dropped 6; count of bases not matched to a gene: 14. The CDR3 runs to 15 residues. Per germline, CDR1 SQVTM and CDR2 ANQGSEA. The chain's CDR3 is CSVGHRGSGVKTQYF. CDR3 sequence (DNA): TGCAGCGTTGGCCACAGGGGTTCGGGCGTAAAGACCCAGTACTTC.

The table lists this clonotype with many counts. V is TRBV6-2 or TRBV6-3 and J is TRBJ1-4; no definite D call. Germline V CDR1 and CDR2: MNHEY, SVGEGT. The CDR3 runs 13 residues. V was shortened by 2 bases and J by 8 bases, with 9 bases between the two germline ends. The DNA for the CDR3 is TGTGCCAGCAGTTACGTCTCGGGCGAAAAACTGTTTTTT. Protein sequence: CASSYVSGEKLFF.

This chain uses TRBV28 with TRBJ2-5; possibly TRBD2 for D (5 bases). Looked up from germline, CDR1 is MDHEN and CDR2 is SYDVKM. V was cut by 3 bases and J by 5 bases, with 13 bases left in between. CDR3 size: 14 residues. The CDR3 region is CASSFGQEDETQYF. CDR3 sequence (DNA): TGTGCCAGCAGTTTCGGGCAGGAGGACGAGACCCAGTACTTC.

In its sample, this clonotype was seen a few times. The genes are TRBV6-5 and TRBJ1-2, with D possibly TRBD1 on 5 matching bases. Germline lookup yields CDR1 MNHEY and CDR2 SVGAGI. V was trimmed by 6 bases and J by 4 bases, leaving 18 bases between them. The CDR3 is made up of 15 amino acids. The CDR3 spells CASRIQSDSLYGYTF. The CDR3 DNA is TGTGCCAGCAGAATCCAATCAGACAGCCTCTATGGCTACACCTTC.

The chain combines TRBV20-1 with TRBJ2-5; D gene ambiguous. This CDR3 region has 13 residues. Germline CDR1 and CDR2: DFQATT and SNEGSKA (reference sequence). V was shortened by 3 bases and J by 1 base, with 9 bases between the two germline ends. The CDR3 here is CSASFTAQETQYF. For the CDR3, the DNA is TGCAGTGCTAGCTTCACAGCCCAAGAGACCCAGTACTTC.